The sequence of this T cell receptor beta chain was determined in a study of blood T cell repertoires in COVID-19. Looking at the study overall: Acute-phase and convalescent COVID-19 samples originated in the United States, Italy and Spain. T cells, B-cell-depleted T cells, or PBMCs supplied cDNA or gDNA.

This CDR3 comprises 14 residues. V shed 0 bases and J shed 7 bases, with 10 bases lying between them. Germline CDR1 and CDR2: WSHSY and SAAADI. In the study's own analysis: By means of reference gene primer amplification, nucleated cell counts were estimated. Profiling relied on immunoSEQ multiplex PCR, and the TCRdb table lists in-frame clones only, not all of them. For V, J and clone size, that table is used; D and trimming come from the DNA. The repertoire holds around 210,000 clones, with roughly nine tenths as singletons. The chain couples TRBV10-2 to TRBJ1-5; D is unclear. The sample consisted of peripheral blood. The receptor was derived from a woman aged 65 to 85 with acute or convalescent COVID-19. In DNA, the CDR3 is TGCGCCAGCAGTGAGTCGACGGCGAGGCAGCCCCAGCATTTT. This gives the protein CASSESTARQPQHF.